The source of this T cell receptor beta chain is a study of neurological immune-mediated disorders. Findings and caveats of the study: Across subjects, expanded clones had no CDR3 amino acid sequences in common, pointing to private repertoires in all groups. Clinical features showed no association with the multiple sclerosis repertoire cluster, and MRI features showed none either.

The unsorted libraries originated from 2 million PBMCs kept at -80 C. This clonotype was counted ten times or more. Its antigen remains unknown. CDR1 SGHTA and CDR2 FQGNSA come from the germline V gene. This CDR3 has 16 residues. V lost 3 bases and J 0 bases, leaving 15 bases between the germline ends. The cDNA was generated through 5'RACE incorporating 10-nucleotide random UMIs. TCRdb reprocessed the 5' RACE reads via MiXCR and lists one record per CDR3 protein. In the table there are roughly 90,000 distinct CDR3 sequences, 3% to 4% of which are singletons. Material for sequencing was PBMCs. The clonotype originates from a woman aged 45-65 years with multiple sclerosis. The chain couples TRBV7-2 to TRBJ2-7; TRBD2 might be the D (5 bases). The CDR3 loop is CASSFALGGFSYEQYF. The CDR3 nucleotides read TGTGCCAGCAGCTTCGCTCTGGGCGGGTTCTCCTACGAGCAGTACTTC.